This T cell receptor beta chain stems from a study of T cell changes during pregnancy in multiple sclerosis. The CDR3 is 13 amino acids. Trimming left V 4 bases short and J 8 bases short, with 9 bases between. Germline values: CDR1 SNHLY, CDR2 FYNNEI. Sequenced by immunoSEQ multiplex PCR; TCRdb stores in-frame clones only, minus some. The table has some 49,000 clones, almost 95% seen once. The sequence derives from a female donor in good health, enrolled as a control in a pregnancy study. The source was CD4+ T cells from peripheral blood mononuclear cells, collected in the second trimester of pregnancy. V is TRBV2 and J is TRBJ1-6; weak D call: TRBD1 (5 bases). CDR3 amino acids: CASSGTRDSPLHF. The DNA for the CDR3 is TGTGCCAGCAGTGGTACCAGGGATTCACCCCTCCACTTT.